These T cell receptor beta chains were read from a single sample in a study of T cells in Graves' hyperthyroidism and ophthalmopathy. A single record per CDR3 protein comes from TCRdb applying MiXCR to the multiplex PCR reads. The table shows about 400,000 distinct CDR3 sequences, with 15% occurring only once. Input material: blood. The receptors were gathered from a woman under 40 with Graves' hyperthyroidism. Each CDR3 is given with its conserved first and last residue. D genes are given only for firm matches. Some rows have no size entry. The others give once, few or many, or a class for an expanded clone.

V	size	D	J	DNA	CDR3
TRBV20-1	NA	NA	TRBJ1-1	TGCAGTGCCCTAAAGGCAGGGGAGTCTGAAGCTTTCTTT	CSALKAGESEAFF
TRBV20-1	many	NA	TRBJ1-5	TGCAGTGCTAGCGAGGGCGGTAGCAATCAGCCCCAGCATTTT	CSASEGGSNQPQHF
TRBV9	NA	NA	TRBJ1-2	TGTGCCAGCAGCGTAGTCTTCGGCAGGGGATGGAACTATGGCTACACCTTC	CASSVVFGRGWNYGYTF
TRBV2	many	NA	TRBJ1-2	TGTGCCAGCAGTGCCATCAGACCTAACTACACCTTC	CASSAIRPNYTF
TRBV25-1	NA	TRBD1	TRBJ1-4	TGTGCCAGCAGTGAAGGGACAGTTAATGAAAAACTGTTTTTT	CASSEGTVNEKLFF
TRBV20-1	many	NA	TRBJ2-3	TGCAGTGCTATAGGGCGACAGGATGGGACAGATACGCAGTATTTT	CSAIGRQDGTDTQYF
TRBV15	NA	NA	TRBJ2-1	TGTGCCACCAGCAGCCCGTCGACGGATTCCTACAATGAGCAGTTCTTC	CATSSPSTDSYNEQFF
TRBV6-1	many	TRBD2	TRBJ2-1	TGTGCCAGCTACCCTGGACTAGCAGGCTACAATGAGCAGTTCTTC	CASYPGLAGYNEQFF
TRBV6-1	many	NA	TRBJ2-3	TGTGCCAGCAGCTTTAGCGCTAGCACAGATACGCAGTATTTT	CASSFSASTDTQYF
TRBV27	many	TRBD1	TRBJ2-1	TGTGCCAGCAGTTTACAGCAGGGGGACATCTTCTACAATGAGCAGTTCTTC	CASSLQQGDIFYNEQFF
TRBV7-7	many	TRBD2	TRBJ2-3	TGTGCTAGCAGCCCCGGGACTAGTCAGGTGGCGCAGTATTTT	CASSPGTSQVAQYF
TRBV27	many	NA	TRBJ2-7	TGTGCCAGCAGTTTAAGTGGGTACAACGAGCAGTACTTC	CASSLSGYNEQYF
TRBV29-1	NA	NA	TRBJ1-2	TGCAGCGGTACCCGAGGAAGGGGCTATGGCTACACCTTC	CSGTRGRGYGYTF
TRBV7-9	NA	NA	TRBJ1-3	TGTGCCAGCAGCCAAGGGACGGTCTCTGGAAACACCATATATTTT	CASSQGTVSGNTIYF
TRBV7-9	NA	NA	TRBJ2-3	TGTGCCAGCAGTTTAATCGGGACGGAGGACGATACGCAGTATTTT	CASSLIGTEDDTQYF
TRBV6-1	few	NA	TRBJ2-5	TGTGCCAGCAGTTTGGCTGGGACCCAGTACTTC	CASSLAGTQYF
TRBV30	few	NA	TRBJ1-1	TGTGCCTGGAGTGTACATGGGGAATACACTGAAGCTTTCTTT	CAWSVHGEYTEAFF
TRBV6-4	many	NA	TRBJ2-1	TGTGCCAGCAGTGACAGGGCTAACAATGAGCAGTTCTTC	CASSDRANNEQFF
TRBV6-1	many	TRBD2	TRBJ2-1	TGTGCCAGCAGTGAAGGCGGGAGCTCAGATGAGCAGTTCTTC	CASSEGGSSDEQFF
TRBV12-5	many	TRBD2	TRBJ2-1	TGTGCTAGTGGTTTTCGGACTAGCGGGAACGATGAGCAGTTCTTC	CASGFRTSGNDEQFF
TRBV5-6	NA	NA	TRBJ2-2	TGTGCCAGCAGCTCGCCCTATAACACCGGGGAGCTGTTTTTT	CASSSPYNTGELFF
TRBV10-3	NA	NA	TRBJ2-7	TGTGCCATCAGTGACAGGACCCTCAACTACGAGCAGTACTTC	CAISDRTLNYEQYF
TRBV18	many	NA	TRBJ1-4	TGTGCCAGCTCACCGGGTCAGAATGAAAAACTGTTTTTT	CASSPGQNEKLFF
TRBV11-2	many	NA	TRBJ2-7	TGTGCCAGCAGCTTAGGAGCCGGGGGATGGCCCTACGAGCAGTACTTC	CASSLGAGGWPYEQYF
TRBV20-1	NA	NA	TRBJ1-4	TGCAGTGCTAGAGCCGTCCATGGACGGGGAGCGGAAAAACTGTTTTTT	CSARAVHGRGAEKLFF
TRBV5-5	NA	TRBD1	TRBJ1-4	TGTGCCAGCAGCCTATGGACAGGGGGAGGGGAAAAACTGTTTTTT	CASSLWTGGGEKLFF
TRBV3-1	many	TRBD2	TRBJ2-3	TGTGCCAGCAGCCAAGTTAGAGGCTGGGTTGGCGGGGGTGTCACAGATACGCAGTATTTT	CASSQVRGWVGGGVTDTQYF
TRBV18	many	NA	TRBJ2-7	TGTGCCAGCTCACTTTCGGCCCTGAAGGACGAGCAGTACTTC	CASSLSALKDEQYF
TRBV20-1	few	NA	TRBJ2-4	TGCAGTGCCAGACTAGTCGGCAAAAACATTCAGTACTTC	CSARLVGKNIQYF
TRBV28	many	TRBD2	TRBJ2-5	TGTGCCAGCAGAGAGGGACTAGCCTGGGAGACCCAGTACTTC	CASREGLAWETQYF
TRBV6-1	many	NA	TRBJ1-1	TGTGCCAGCAAAAGGCAGGGGATGAACACTGAAGCTTTCTTT	CASKRQGMNTEAFF
TRBV9	many	NA	TRBJ1-6	TGTGCCAGCAGCGTAGGGCCAAGGGTGTCCTATAATTCACCCCTCCACTTT	CASSVGPRVSYNSPLHF
TRBV7-2	NA	NA	TRBJ2-4	TGTGCCAGCAGGGCCGGAGGGGGGGTGAACATTCAGTACTTC	CASRAGGGVNIQYF
TRBV30	NA	NA	TRBJ1-4	TGTGCCTGGGAGTCGGGAGGGCGGAGTGAAAAACTGCTTTTT	CAWESGGRSEKLLF
TRBV20-1	NA	NA	TRBJ2-7	TGCAGTGCTAGAACCCCCGGGAGACAGGGCCGTAACGAGCAGTACTTC	CSARTPGRQGRNEQYF
TRBV7-8	NA	NA	TRBJ1-6	TGTGCCAGCAGCTTACTCCGGGACACCTATAATTCACCCCTCCACTTT	CASSLLRDTYNSPLHF
TRBV4-1	NA	TRBD1	TRBJ2-6	TGCGCCAGCAGCCAGTCGGGACAGAGAGTCTCTGGGGCCAACGTCCTGACTTTC	CASSQSGQRVSGANVLTF